These 31 T cell receptor beta chains originate from one sample sequenced in a study of a mutant IDH1 vaccine in newly diagnosed glioma. Repertoires were generated with immunoSEQ multiplex PCR, while TCRdb's copy carries only in-frame clones and drops some. The sample yields 30,000 to 40,000 clones, 90% seen once. Time point given: week 47, end of study. Every vaccine dose comprised 300 ug of mutant IDH1 20-mer peptide plus topical imiquimod. The antigens for these receptors are not known. Material: PBMCs, obtained from a glioma patient whose treatment included an IDH1 peptide vaccine. Source of these receptors: a woman in her forties with glioma.

The chain joins TRBV5-6 to TRBJ2-2; D remains ambiguous. The CDR3 has 13 amino acids. Looked up from germline, CDR1 is SGHDT and CDR2 is YYEEEE. V lost 5 bases and J lost 5, with 10 bases in between. CDR3 residues: CASRVWGTGELFF. For the CDR3, the DNA is TGTGCCAGCAGGGTATGGGGTACCGGGGAGCTGTTTTTT.

This chain uses TRBV25-1 with TRBJ2-2; 7 nucleotides match TRBD2. CDR1 MGHDK and CDR2 SYGVNS come from the germline V gene. This CDR3 region has 17 residues. V lost 6 bases to trimming and J lost 4 bases; unmatched junction nucleotides: 14. CDR3 bases: TGTGCCAGCAGCGGGAGGACGGAGGGGATACGCACCGGGGAGCTGTTTTTT. Translating gives CASSGRTEGIRTGELFF.

The chain recombines TRBV2 with TRBJ1-1; 8 positions agree with TRBD1. J gave up 5 bases and V 6 bases, and 8 bases lay outside the gene matches. The CDR3 is made up of 14 amino acids. Germline V gene data show CDR1 as SNHLY and CDR2 as FYNNEI. The CDR3 here is CASRATGGRTEAFF. The CDR3 DNA reads as TGTGCCAGCAGGGCAACAGGGGGTCGGACTGAAGCTTTCTTT.

V and J are TRBV5-5 and TRBJ1-1; D possibly corresponds to TRBD1 (6 bases). The CDR3 loop spans 14 amino acids. Between the trimmed V and J ends, which lost 7 bases and 1 base, there was a span of 14 bases. CDR1 is SGHKS, CDR2 YYEKEE, per germline (reference sequence). The chain's CDR3 is CASCNGDTNTEAFF. CDR3 bases: TGTGCCAGCTGCAACGGGGACACGAACACTGAAGCTTTCTTT. Full variable domain (remainder filled in from reference TRBV5-5 and TRBJ1-1): DAGVTQSPTHLIKTRGQQVTLRCSPISGHKSVSWYQQVLGQGPQFIFQYYEKEERGRGNFPDRFSARQFPNYSSELNVNALLLGDSALYLCASCNGDTNTEAFFGQGTRLTVV.

The J gene is TRBJ2-1, the V gene TRBV6-4, with no clear D. Trimming left V 2 bases short and J 0 bases short, with 11 bases between. The CDR3 length is 16 residues. The germline V gene encodes CDR1 MRHNA and CDR2 SNTAGT. CDR3 sequence reads: CASSDEAPSSYNEQFF. The CDR3 DNA sequence: TGTGCCAGCAGTGACGAGGCGCCAAGCTCCTACAATGAGCAGTTCTTC.

The gene calls are TRBV2 and TRBJ2-5; D call uncertain. Germline CDR1 reads SNHLY; CDR2 reads FYNNEI. The CDR3 runs to 13 residues. Trimming removed 5 bases from V and 2 bases from J, with 9 bases in between. This CDR3 is CASSPVVQETQYF. CDR3 bases: TGTGCCAGCAGTCCAGTGGTTCAAGAGACCCAGTACTTC.

This clone has only one observation. Written as DNA, the CDR3 is TGTGCCAGCAGCTCTAGCGGGAGGCGGTCCTACAATGAGCAGTTCTTC. Encoded protein: CASSSSGRRSYNEQFF. The rearrangement uses TRBV5-4 and TRBJ2-1, with 11 positions matching TRBD2. V lost 3 bases to trimming and J lost 1 base; unmatched junction nucleotides: 3. The CDR3 covers 16 residues. CDR1 and CDR2 from the germline V gene are SGHNT and YYREEE (reference sequence).

This clone occurred once. The chain has TRBV6-5 and TRBJ1-1; maybe TRBD1 (5 bases). V was pared by 0 bases and J by 3 bases, with 8 bases between. In germline, CDR1 is MNHEY, CDR2 SVGAGI. CDR3 length: 14 amino acids. The CDR3 protein is CASSYSRGDTEAFF. The CDR3 DNA reads TGTGCCAGCAGTTACTCGCGGGGGGACACTGAAGCTTTCTTT.

The genes are TRBV6-5 and TRBJ1-2; possible D gene TRBD1, 5 bases. Germline V gene sequence: CDR1 MNHEY, CDR2 SVGAGI. This CDR3 spans 15 amino acids. The V end was cut by 7 bases, the J end by 2 bases, with 17 bases between. CDR3 nucleotide sequence: TGTGCCAGCAAGGTCCCCGGGGGAGCAAACTATGGCTACACCTTC. It specifies CASKVPGGANYGYTF.

The V and J genes are TRBV2 and TRBJ1-1, with 9 positions matching TRBD1. Per germline, CDR1 SNHLY and CDR2 FYNNEI. V lost 7 bases to trimming and J lost 2 bases; unmatched junction nucleotides: 11. CDR3 size: 16 residues. For the CDR3, the DNA is TGTGCCAGCATTCCAATTCGGACAGGGGAAAACACTGAAGCTTTCTTT. This codes for CASIPIRTGENTEAFF.

The chain recombines TRBV4-2 with TRBJ2-7, with 9 nucleotides matching TRBD1. The J segment lost 3 bases and the V segment lost 0 bases, leaving 6 bases of the junction unmatched. From germline, CDR1 is LGHNA and CDR2 YNFKEQ. The CDR3 runs 16 residues. CDR3: CASSQDKGQGSYEQYF. Written as DNA, the CDR3 is TGTGCCAGCAGCCAAGATAAAGGACAGGGGAGCTACGAGCAGTACTTC.

V and J are TRBV2 and TRBJ2-4; the D is unclear. CDR3 size: 15 residues. Germline V gene sequence: CDR1 SNHLY, CDR2 FYNNEI. V was shortened by 1 base and J by 1 base, with 8 bases between the two germline ends. The CDR3 loop reads CASSEGGIAKNIQYF. The CDR3 region has the DNA TGTGCCAGCAGTGAAGGCGGCATTGCCAAAAACATTCAGTACTTC.

This clone was picked up one time. The chain combines TRBV4-1 with TRBJ2-7, with TRBD1 as a possible D gene (6 bases). Trimming took 3 bases from V and 3 from J, leaving 15 bases between them. This CDR3 has 15 residues. Germline V gives CDR1 MGHRA, CDR2 YSYEKL. As DNA, the CDR3 is TGCGCCAGCAGCCACCCACAGGGCGGAAGCTACGAGCAGTACTTC. It encodes CASSHPQGGSYEQYF.

This chain joins TRBV5-1 and TRBJ1-3, with D hard to call. CDR1 is SGHRS and CDR2 is YFSETQ in the germline V gene. Trimming cost V 0 bases and J 0 bases, with 7 bases left between them. CDR3 size: 15 residues. The CDR3 nucleotides are TGCGCCAGCAGCTTGGGCGGCAACTCTGGAAACACCATATATTTT. It codes for CASSLGGNSGNTIYF. Supplemented by reference TRBV5-1 and TRBJ1-3, the full variable domain reads KAGVTQTPRYLIKTRGQQVTLSCSPISGHRSVSWYQQTPGQGLQFLFEYFSETQRNKGNFPGRFSGRQFSNSRSEMNVSTLELGDSALYLCASSLGGNSGNTIYFGEGSWLTVV.

V usage is TRBV7-8 and J usage is TRBJ2-2; TRBD1 matches at 7 bases. The CDR3 has 19 amino acids. Unmatched junction bases numbered 15, after V lost 1 base and J lost 4 bases. CDR1 is SGHVS and CDR2 is FQNEAQ in the germline V gene. The CDR3 loop is CASSLEVGRGRGSTGELFF. The CDR3 nucleotides are TGTGCCAGCAGCTTAGAAGTGGGTAGGGGGCGTGGGAGCACCGGGGAGCTGTTTTTT. Looking up the rest from reference TRBV7-8 and TRBJ2-2 gives the full variable domain: GAGVSQSPRYKVAKRGQDVALRCDPISGHVSLFWYQQALGQGPEFLTYFQNEAQLDKSGLPSDRFFAERPEGSVSTLKIQRTQQEDSAVYLCASSLEVGRGRGSTGELFFGEGSRLTVL.

The CDR3 protein is CASSEPGEPNQPQHF. CDR3 in DNA: TGTGCCAGCAGTGAACCAGGGGAGCCCAATCAGCCCCAGCATTTT. The genes are TRBV6-1 and TRBJ1-5; a possible D gene is TRBD1 (6 bases). The CDR3 runs to 15 residues. Germline assignment: CDR1 MNHNS and CDR2 SASEGT. V was cut by 2 bases and J by 3 bases, with 11 bases left in between.

This chain connects TRBV7-2 to TRBJ2-7; D remains unclear. The V end lost 1 base, the J end lost 1 base, and 11 bases lay between the germline ends. The CDR3 runs to 15 residues. Germline loops: CDR1 SGHTA, CDR2 FQGNSA. The CDR3 protein is CASSLEPTASYEQYF. The CDR3, as DNA: TGTGCCAGCAGCTTAGAACCGACTGCTTCCTACGAGCAGTACTTC.

This clone was counted a single time. The J gene is TRBJ2-1, the V gene TRBV2; D is unclear. CDR3 length equals 14 residues. Between the trimmed V and J ends, which lost 0 bases and 6 bases, there was a span of 9 bases. Germline CDR1 reads SNHLY; CDR2 reads FYNNEI. The CDR3 region has the DNA TGTGCCAGCAGTGAAGCTAGTATCATCAATGAGCAGTTCTTC. As protein: CASSEASIINEQFF. The entire variable domain, with the rest obtained from reference TRBV2 and TRBJ2-1, is as follows: EPEVTQTPSHQVTQMGQEVILRCVPISNHLYFYWYRQILGQKVEFLVSFYNNEISEKSEIFDDQFSVERPDGSNFTLKIRSTKLEDSAMYFCASSEASIINEQFFGPGTRLTVL.

The CDR3 spells CASSEAPPRSNQPQHF. CDR3 coding DNA: TGTGCCAGCAGTGAAGCCCCACCACGTAGCAATCAGCCCCAGCATTTT. The rearrangement links TRBV6-1 to TRBJ1-5; no reliable D call. The V end was cut by 0 bases, the J end by 0 bases, with 9 bases between. Germline CDR1 and CDR2: MNHNS and SASEGT. The CDR3 totals 16 residues.

This CDR3 is CASSLAGARNQPQHF. The CDR3 nucleotides read TGTGCCAGCAGCTTGGCGGGGGCGAGAAATCAGCCCCAGCATTTT. The gene calls are TRBV7-9 and TRBJ1-5; TRBD1 is a possible D gene (6 bases). V was clipped by 3 bases and J by 4 bases, with 13 bases between them. The CDR3 contains 15 residues. CDR1 SEHNR and CDR2 FQNEAQ come from the germline V gene (reference sequence).

The CDR3 loop is CASSPAPDGWEPQHF. The CDR3 DNA sequence: TGTGCCAGCAGTCCCGCCCCGGACGGTTGGGAGCCCCAGCATTTT. The V and J genes are TRBV27 and TRBJ1-5; D remains ambiguous. Germline V gene sequence: CDR1 MNHEY, CDR2 SMNVEV (reference sequence). Trimming pared 5 bases from V and 8 bases from J, leaving 19 bases between. The CDR3 is made up of 15 amino acids.

This chain uses TRBV5-8 with TRBJ2-7, with 10 bases that match TRBD1. The CDR3 has 15 residues. V trimming: 0 bases; J trimming: 6 bases; junction bases outside the gene matches: 6. CDR1 and CDR2 (germline): SGHTS, YDEGEE. Here the CDR3 reads CASSLGQGAVREQYF. The CDR3 DNA follows: TGTGCCAGCAGCTTGGGACAGGGGGCAGTACGCGAGCAGTACTTC.

The V gene is TRBV5-1, the J gene TRBJ2-2; D possibly matches TRBD1 or TRBD2 (6 bases each). Trimming took 1 base from V and 9 from J, leaving 13 bases between them. This CDR3 is 14 amino acids long. The germline V gene encodes CDR1 SGHRS and CDR2 YFSETQ. CDR3 DNA sequence: TGCGCCAGCAGCTTGAAGGGGGGCCAAAGGGAGCTGTTTTTT. Protein product: CASSLKGGQRELFF.

The chain couples TRBV7-2 to TRBJ2-6; D ambiguous. The V end lost 2 bases, the J end lost 0 bases, and 11 bases lay between the germline ends. CDR1 and CDR2 (germline): SGHTA, FQGNSA. The CDR3 length is 17 residues. CDR3 coding DNA: TGTGCCAGCAGCTTATTTGCAGAGACCTCTGGGGCCAACGTCCTGACTTTC. This gives the protein CASSLFAETSGANVLTF.

The rearrangement uses TRBV7-2 and TRBJ2-7; 7 bases fit TRBD2. CDR1 is SGHTA and CDR2 is FQGNSA in the germline V gene. The J segment lost 0 bases and the V segment lost 1 base, leaving 9 bases of the junction unmatched. This CDR3 is built from 17 residues. The CDR3 nucleotides read TGTGCCAGCAGCTTAGGGGGCGGGAGCCTCCTCTCCTACGAGCAGTACTTC. Its translation is CASSLGGGSLLSYEQYF.

This clone was observed once. The chain has TRBV2 and TRBJ2-3, with 9 bases fitting TRBD1. The CDR3 totals 15 residues. CDR1 SNHLY and CDR2 FYNNEI come from the germline V gene. V dropped 3 bases and J dropped 3; count of bases not matched to a gene: 4. The CDR3: CASSEDRGGTDTQYF. Written as DNA, the CDR3 is TGTGCCAGCAGTGAGGACAGGGGTGGGACAGATACGCAGTATTTT.

This clone was recorded only once. The chain has TRBV28 and TRBJ1-1; D is perhaps TRBD1 (5 bases). V was pared by 3 bases and J by 0 bases, with 14 bases between. This CDR3 has 16 amino acids. CDR1 and CDR2 from the germline V gene are MDHEN and SYDVKM. CDR3 protein: CASSFGLRGVNTEAFF. The DNA of the CDR3 is TGTGCCAGCAGTTTTGGTCTGAGAGGGGTGAACACTGAAGCTTTCTTT.

The chain employs TRBV14 and TRBJ2-7; no definite D call. Trimming shortened V by 5 bases and J by 2 bases, and 4 bases separated the two germline ends. Germline loops: CDR1 SGHDN, CDR2 FVKESK. The CDR3 has 11 residues. The CDR3 is CASSKAYEQYF. As DNA, the CDR3 is TGTGCCAGCAGCAAAGCCTACGAGCAGTACTTC.

The chain links TRBV5-1 to TRBJ1-1, with D perhaps matching TRBD1 (6 bases). Germline loops: CDR1 SGHRS, CDR2 YFSETQ. This CDR3 is built from 15 residues. Between the trimmed V and J ends, which lost 0 bases and 6 bases, there was a span of 15 bases. The CDR3 coding sequence is TGCGCCAGCAGCTTGGGGACAGTTGGGGTACCTGAAGCTTTCTTT. Its protein is CASSLGTVGVPEAFF.

The chain employs TRBV29-1 and TRBJ2-7; no firm D call. V was trimmed by 0 bases and J by 2 bases, leaving 8 bases between them. CDR1 is SQVTM and CDR2 is ANQGSEA in the germline V gene. The CDR3 length is 13 residues. This CDR3 is CSVEDPGTYEQYF. In nucleotides, the CDR3 is TGCAGCGTTGAAGATCCGGGTACCTACGAGCAGTACTTC.

The J gene is TRBJ1-6, the V gene TRBV7-6; D may be TRBD1 (5 bases). V was shortened by 3 bases and J by 7 bases, with 16 bases between the two germline ends. This CDR3 contains 16 residues. CDR1 and CDR2 from the germline V gene are SGHVS and FNYEAQ. The CDR3 region has the DNA TGTGCCAGCAGCTTGGGTTCCTCATGGGGGAATTCACCCCTCCACTTT. It specifies CASSLGSSWGNSPLHF.